One sample yielded the 5 T cell receptor beta chains listed below, sequenced in a study of shared clonotypes between healthy human individuals. Generated by immunoSEQ multiplex PCR, the TCRdb table keeps only in-frame clones and is missing some. The data contain roughly 1.5 million clones, roughly 98% of them singletons. Sequences were obtained from naive CD4+ T cells sorted from blood. This sample's subset: CD45RA+ positively selected. The source of these receptors is a man under 40 in good health.

The V call is TRBV4-1, the J call TRBJ1-5, with D uncertain. Trimming cost V 1 base and J 3 bases, with 10 bases left between them. This CDR3 has 15 amino acids. Germline CDR1 MGHRA, CDR2 YSYEKL. The CDR3, as DNA: TGCGCCAGCAGCCAAGTCCAAGGTTTCAATCAGCCCCAGCATTTT. Protein product: CASSQVQGFNQPQHF.

The rearrangement uses TRBV15 and TRBJ2-2; 13 positions agree with TRBD2. This CDR3 comprises 16 residues. V gave up 5 bases and J gave up 5 bases; unmatched junction bases: 5. Germline lookup yields CDR1 LNHNV and CDR2 YYDKDF (reference sequence). CDR3 sequence (DNA): TGTGCCACCAGCCGGACTAGCGGGAGATTAACCGGGGAGCTGTTTTTT. This gives the protein CATSRTSGRLTGELFF.

This chain uses TRBV5-1 with TRBJ2-5; a possible D gene is TRBD2 (6 bases). Germline lookup yields CDR1 SGHRS and CDR2 YFSETQ. Trimming left V 2 bases short and J 2 bases short, with 10 bases between. There are 14 residues in the CDR3. The CDR3 region has the DNA TGCGCCAGCAGCTTTGGGGGGTTTCAAGAGACCCAGTACTTC. Translating gives CASSFGGFQETQYF. Combining the CDR3 with reference TRBV5-1 and TRBJ2-5 gives the whole variable domain KAGVTQTPRYLIKTRGQQVTLSCSPISGHRSVSWYQQTPGQGLQFLFEYFSETQRNKGNFPGRFSGRQFSNSRSEMNVSTLELGDSALYLCASSFGGFQETQYFGPGTRLLVL.

The rearrangement links TRBV10-3 to TRBJ2-2, with D possibly matching TRBD1 (5 bases). Germline V CDR1 and CDR2: ENHRY, SYGVKD. The CDR3 is 13 amino acids. V lost 9 bases and J lost 0, with 8 bases in between. DNA for the CDR3: TGTGCCATGACAGATACGAACACCGGGGAGCTGTTTTTT. Protein: CAMTDTNTGELFF.

The V call is TRBV30, the J call TRBJ1-3; D unclear. The V gene's germline CDR1 is GTSNPN and CDR2 SVGIG (reference sequence). This CDR3 has 15 amino acids. V dropped 4 bases and J dropped 4 bases, with 17 bases sitting between them. The CDR3 sequence is CAWNNPGVAGNTIYF. In DNA form, the CDR3 reads TGTGCCTGGAACAACCCTGGGGTCGCAGGAAACACCATATATTTT.